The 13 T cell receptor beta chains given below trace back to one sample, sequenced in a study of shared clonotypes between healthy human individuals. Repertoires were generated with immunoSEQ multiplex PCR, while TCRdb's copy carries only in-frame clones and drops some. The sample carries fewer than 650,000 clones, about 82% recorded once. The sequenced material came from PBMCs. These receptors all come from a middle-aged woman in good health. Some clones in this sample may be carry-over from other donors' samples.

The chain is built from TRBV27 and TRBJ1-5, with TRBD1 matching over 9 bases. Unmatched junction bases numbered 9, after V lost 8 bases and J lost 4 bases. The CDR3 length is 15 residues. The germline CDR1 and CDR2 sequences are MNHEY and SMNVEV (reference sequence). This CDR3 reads CASALDRGKNQPQHF. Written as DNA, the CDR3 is TGTGCCAGCGCCCTTGACAGGGGGAAAAATCAGCCCCAGCATTTT.

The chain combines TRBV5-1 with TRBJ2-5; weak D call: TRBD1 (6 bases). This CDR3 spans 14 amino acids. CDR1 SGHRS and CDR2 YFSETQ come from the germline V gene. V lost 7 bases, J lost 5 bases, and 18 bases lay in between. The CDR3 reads CASGGPGQLETQYF. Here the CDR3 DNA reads TGCGCCAGCGGCGGGCCAGGACAGTTGGAGACCCAGTACTTC. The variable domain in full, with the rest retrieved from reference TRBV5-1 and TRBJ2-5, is KAGVTQTPRYLIKTRGQQVTLSCSPISGHRSVSWYQQTPGQGLQFLFEYFSETQRNKGNFPGRFSGRQFSNSRSEMNVSTLELGDSALYLCASGGPGQLETQYFGPGTRLLVL.

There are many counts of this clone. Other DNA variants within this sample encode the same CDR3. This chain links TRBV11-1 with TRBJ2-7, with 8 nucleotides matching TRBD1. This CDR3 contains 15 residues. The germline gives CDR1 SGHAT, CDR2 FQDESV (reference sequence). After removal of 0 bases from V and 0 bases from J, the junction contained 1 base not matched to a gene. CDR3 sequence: CASSLATGGSYEQYF. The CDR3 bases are TGTGCCAGCAGCTTAGCAACAGGGGGCTCCTACGAGCAGTACTTC. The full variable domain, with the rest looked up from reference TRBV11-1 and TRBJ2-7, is EAEVAQSPRYKITEKSQAVAFWCDPISGHATLYWYRQILGQGPELLVQFQDESVVDDSQLPKDRFSAERLKGVDSTLKIQPAELGDSAMYLCASSLATGGSYEQYFGPGTRLTVT.

In DNA, the CDR3 is TGTGCCACCCCGACAGTATCTAACTATGGCTACACCTTC. Its translation: CATPTVSNYGYTF. The chain couples TRBV6-5 to TRBJ1-2, with D possibly being TRBD1 (5 bases). Per germline, CDR1 MNHEY and CDR2 SVGAGI. The ends were cut back, 10 bases at V and 0 bases at J, with 12 bases in the middle. CDR3 length: 13 amino acids.

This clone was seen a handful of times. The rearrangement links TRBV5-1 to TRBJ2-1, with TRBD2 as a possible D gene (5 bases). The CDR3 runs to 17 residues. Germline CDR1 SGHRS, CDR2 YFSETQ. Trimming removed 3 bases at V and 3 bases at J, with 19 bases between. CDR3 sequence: CASSSRRTPIDYNEQFF. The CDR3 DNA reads TGCGCCAGCAGCTCTCGAAGGACTCCAATAGACTACAATGAGCAGTTCTTC.

CDR3 nucleotide sequence: TGCGCCAGCAGTCGGTATGGACTAGCGGGCCCTTCCCAAGAGACCCAGTACTTC. This gives the protein CASSRYGLAGPSQETQYF. The chain links TRBV4-1 to TRBJ2-5; 11 positions agree with TRBD2. V lost 6 bases to trimming and J lost 1 base; unmatched junction nucleotides: 13. This CDR3 has 18 amino acids. The germline CDR1 and CDR2 sequences are MGHRA and YSYEKL.

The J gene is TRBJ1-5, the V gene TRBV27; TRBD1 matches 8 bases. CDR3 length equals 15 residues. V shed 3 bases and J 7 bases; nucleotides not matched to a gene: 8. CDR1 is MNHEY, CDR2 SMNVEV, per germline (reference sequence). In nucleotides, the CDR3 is TGTGCCAGCAGTTTGATGCCAGGGGGCTTACAGCCCCAGCATTTT. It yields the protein CASSLMPGGLQPQHF.

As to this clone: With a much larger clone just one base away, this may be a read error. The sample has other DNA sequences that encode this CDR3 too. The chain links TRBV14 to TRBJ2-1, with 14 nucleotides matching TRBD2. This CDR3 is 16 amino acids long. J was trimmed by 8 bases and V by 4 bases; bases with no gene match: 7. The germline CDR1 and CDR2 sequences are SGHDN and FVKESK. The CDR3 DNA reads TGTGCCAGCAGCCCGAGACTAGCGGGAGGGCCGCATGAGCAGTTCTTC. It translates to CASSPRLAGGPHEQFF.

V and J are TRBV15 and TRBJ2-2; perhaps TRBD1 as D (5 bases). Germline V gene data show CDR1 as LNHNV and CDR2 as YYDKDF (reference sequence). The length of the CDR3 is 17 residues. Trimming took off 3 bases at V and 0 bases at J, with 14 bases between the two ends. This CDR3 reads CATSRAAGAPNTGELFF. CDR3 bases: TGTGCCACCAGCAGGGCTGCTGGGGCCCCGAACACCGGGGAGCTGTTTTTT.

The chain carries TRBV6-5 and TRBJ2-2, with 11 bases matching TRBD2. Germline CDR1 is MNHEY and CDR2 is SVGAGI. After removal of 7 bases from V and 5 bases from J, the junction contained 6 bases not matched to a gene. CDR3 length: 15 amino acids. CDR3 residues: CASKLAGGSTGELFF. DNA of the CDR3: TGTGCCAGCAAGCTAGCGGGAGGTAGTACCGGGGAGCTGTTTTTT.

The CDR3 nucleotides read TGTGCCAGCAGCTTAAGGACTAGCGGGAACTACAATGAGCAGTTCTTC. Protein product: CASSLRTSGNYNEQFF. This sequence joins TRBV7-8 and TRBJ2-1; 12 positions match TRBD2. Trimming cost V 2 bases and J 3 bases; bases outside gene matches: 2. The CDR3 extends over 16 amino acids. Germline V gene data show CDR1 as SGHVS and CDR2 as FQNEAQ.

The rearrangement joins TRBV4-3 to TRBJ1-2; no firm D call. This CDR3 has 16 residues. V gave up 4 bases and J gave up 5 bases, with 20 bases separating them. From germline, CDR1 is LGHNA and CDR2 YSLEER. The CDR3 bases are TGCGCCAGCAGCCCAGCCGGGCCCCACCGAGGATATGGCTACACCTTC. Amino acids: CASSPAGPHRGYGYTF.

In nucleotides, the CDR3 is TGTGCCAGCAGCTTTCACCACGAGCAGTACTTC. This codes for CASSFHHEQYF. The rearrangement links TRBV7-9 to TRBJ2-7; D ambiguous. This CDR3 region has 11 residues. The V gene's germline CDR1 is SEHNR and CDR2 FQNEAQ (reference sequence). Trimming left V 3 bases short and J 5 bases short, with 5 bases between.